These T cell receptor beta chains were read from a single sample in a study of T cell repertoires in cytomegalovirus infection. TCRdb ran MiXCR on the reads and lists one entry per CDR3 protein. Altogether roughly 340,000 distinct CDR3 sequences are present, 25% to 30% being singletons, with the ten largest covering roughly 20%. The antigens for these receptors are not known. The source material was cultured PBMCs, sampled from culture after CMV antigen stimulation. These receptors were collected from a human donor in good health (CMV status not recorded). Some clones in this sample may be carry-over from other donors' samples. Each CDR3 is given with its conserved first and last residue. The order of the fields is CDR3 protein, CDR3 DNA, J gene, V gene, D gene, clone size. A D gene is named only where the DNA matches it firmly. Only some rows state a clone size, as once, few, many or a class for expanded clones.

cdr3_aa: CASSPGLAGGSLRAKYF
cdr3_nt: TGTGCCAGCAGCCCAGGGCTGGCGGGGGGATCCCTACGAGCAAAGTACTTC
j_call: TRBJ2-7
v_call: TRBV7-2
d_call: TRBD2
clone_size: few

cdr3_aa: CASRDGASGRYSYNEQFF
cdr3_nt: TGTGCCAGCCGCGACGGGGCTAGCGGGAGGTACTCGTACAATGAGCAGTTCTTC
j_call: TRBJ2-1
v_call: TRBV28
d_call: TRBD2
clone_size: .

cdr3_aa: CASSYSGSGASGNTIYF
cdr3_nt: TGTGCCAGCAGTTACTCGGGCAGTGGGGCCTCTGGAAACACCATATATTTT
j_call: TRBJ1-3
v_call: TRBV6-5
d_call: .
clone_size: few

cdr3_aa: CASSLLRINNEQFF
cdr3_nt: TGTGCCAGCAGCTTACTCCGTATAAACAATGAGCAGTTCTTC
j_call: TRBJ2-1
v_call: TRBV7-3
d_call: .
clone_size: few

cdr3_aa: CASSQTGRNTEAFF
cdr3_nt: TGTGCCAGCAGCCAGACAGGGAGAAACACTGAAGCTTTCTTT
j_call: TRBJ1-1
v_call: TRBV3-1
d_call: TRBD1
clone_size: .

cdr3_aa: CASGGDEQYF
cdr3_nt: TGTGCCAGCGGGGGGGACGAGCAGTACTTC
j_call: TRBJ2-7
v_call: TRBV9
d_call: TRBD2
clone_size: .

cdr3_aa: CASSLALNLGLDEQFF
cdr3_nt: TGTGCCAGCAGCTTGGCCCTGAATTTGGGATTGGATGAGCAGTTCTTC
j_call: TRBJ2-1
v_call: TRBV5-4
d_call: .
clone_size: .

cdr3_aa: CASSLAPDRGPGEQYF
cdr3_nt: TGTGCCAGCAGCTTAGCGCCGGACAGGGGGCCTGGAGAGCAGTACTTC
j_call: TRBJ2-7
v_call: TRBV7-6
d_call: TRBD1
clone_size: .

cdr3_aa: CASRLGPAGETQYF
cdr3_nt: TGTGCCAGCAGACTGGGACCGGCAGGAGAGACCCAGTACTTC
j_call: TRBJ2-5
v_call: TRBV7-9
d_call: .
clone_size: .

cdr3_aa: CASRGGPPANYGYTF
cdr3_nt: TGTGCCAGCAGGGGGGGGCCCCCCGCTAACTATGGCTACACCTTC
j_call: TRBJ1-2
v_call: TRBV7-8
d_call: .
clone_size: many

cdr3_aa: CASSGSRIVTRSGNTIYF
cdr3_nt: TGTGCCAGCAGCGGCTCCCGGATCGTGACGCGCTCTGGAAACACCATATATTTT
j_call: TRBJ1-3
v_call: TRBV7-8
d_call: .
clone_size: once

cdr3_aa: CASRSRDVGTQYF
cdr3_nt: TGTGCCAGCAGATCCCGGGACGTTGGTACGCAGTATTTT
j_call: TRBJ2-3
v_call: TRBV6-2/TRBV6-3
d_call: .
clone_size: many

cdr3_aa: CASSLRAEGRGMRGNQPQHF
cdr3_nt: TGTGCCAGCAGCTTAAGGGCTGAGGGCAGGGGAATGCGTGGCAATCAGCCCCAGCATTTT
j_call: TRBJ1-5
v_call: TRBV7-3
d_call: .
clone_size: few

cdr3_aa: CASRKTGNEQFF
cdr3_nt: TGTGCCAGCAGAAAAACCGGGAATGAGCAGTTCTTC
j_call: TRBJ2-1
v_call: TRBV6-5
d_call: .
clone_size: .

cdr3_aa: CASSAQLQGLGYGYTF
cdr3_nt: TGTGCCAGCAGTGCCCAATTACAGGGGCTTGGCTATGGCTACACCTTC
j_call: TRBJ1-2
v_call: TRBV6-5
d_call: TRBD1
clone_size: few

cdr3_aa: CASSCDSRAYEQYF
cdr3_nt: TGTGCCAGCAGTTGTGACTCCCGGGCGTACGAGCAGTACTTC
j_call: TRBJ2-7
v_call: TRBV2
d_call: .
clone_size: .